These T cell receptor beta chains were read from a single sample in a study of T cell responses to AZD1222 COVID-19 vaccine. The table came from immunoSEQ multiplex PCR; TCRdb's copy has only in-frame clones and leaves some out. Among roughly 150,000 clones listed, 80% to 90% were seen once. The sample here was peripheral blood, taken on day 0 of AZD1222 vaccination. Source of these receptors: an adult in good health. The CDR3 runs from the conserved cysteine through the conserved F or W. Each record gives: CDR3 length, V gene, D gene, clone size, J gene, CDR3 DNA, CDR3 protein. A D gene is named only where the DNA matches it firmly. A clone size is listed for some rows: how often the clone was seen (once, few, many), or a class if it is expanded.

len: 19; v_gene: TRBV7-2; d_gene: TRBD2; abundance: -; j_gene: TRBJ2-1; CDR3nt: TGTGCCAGCAGGCAACGGGGGCGGGCGGGAGGCCGTTCATACAATGAGCAGTTCTTC; CDR3aa: CASRQRGRAGGRSYNEQFF
len: 12; v_gene: TRBV5-6; d_gene: -; abundance: -; j_gene: TRBJ1-6; CDR3nt: TGTGCCAGCAGCTCCAGGTATTCACCCCTCCACTTT; CDR3aa: CASSSRYSPLHF
len: 15; v_gene: TRBV12-5; d_gene: TRBD2; abundance: -; j_gene: TRBJ2-5; CDR3nt: TGTGCTAGTGGATCCGGGACTAGCTGGCAAGAGACCCAGTACTTC; CDR3aa: CASGSGTSWQETQYF
len: 14; v_gene: TRBV7-2; d_gene: TRBD1; abundance: -; j_gene: TRBJ2-3; CDR3nt: TGTGCCAGCAGCATCAGACAGGGCGGAGATACGCAGTATTTT; CDR3aa: CASSIRQGGDTQYF
len: 16; v_gene: TRBV11-2; d_gene: TRBD1; abundance: once; j_gene: TRBJ1-2; CDR3nt: TGTGCCAGCAGCCGGGACAGGGGGCTTGTAGGCTATGGCTACACCTTC; CDR3aa: CASSRDRGLVGYGYTF
len: 15; v_gene: TRBV5-1; d_gene: -; abundance: once; j_gene: TRBJ2-1; CDR3nt: TGCGCCAGCAGCTTGGTAGCAGGGCTATACAATGAGCAGTTCTTC; CDR3aa: CASSLVAGLYNEQFF
len: 15; v_gene: TRBV7-3; d_gene: TRBD2; abundance: few; j_gene: TRBJ2-5; CDR3nt: TGTGCCAGCAGCGATGGGCCTAGCGGGAGAAAGACCCAGTACTTC; CDR3aa: CASSDGPSGRKTQYF
len: 15; v_gene: TRBV5-1; d_gene: TRBD2; abundance: -; j_gene: TRBJ2-1; CDR3nt: TGCGCCAGCAGCGCCGGGACTAGCGGGTACAATGAGCAGTTCTTC; CDR3aa: CASSAGTSGYNEQFF
len: 18; v_gene: TRBV19; d_gene: -; abundance: -; j_gene: TRBJ1-5; CDR3nt: TGTGCCAGTAGTATAAGGGGTCAGAGTGGCTATAGCAATCAGCCCCAGCATTTT; CDR3aa: CASSIRGQSGYSNQPQHF
len: 13; v_gene: TRBV12-3/TRBV12-4; d_gene: -; abundance: once; j_gene: TRBJ2-7; CDR3nt: TGTGCCAGCAGTTTCTCGAGGGCCCGGGAGCAGTACTTC; CDR3aa: CASSFSRAREQYF
len: 13; v_gene: TRBV28; d_gene: -; abundance: -; j_gene: TRBJ1-5; CDR3nt: TGTGCCAGCAGTTGGCTGAGCAATCAGCCCCAGCATTTT; CDR3aa: CASSWLSNQPQHF
len: 14; v_gene: TRBV7-8; d_gene: -; abundance: once; j_gene: TRBJ1-1; CDR3nt: TGTGCCAGCAGCCCAGCGACAGGACGCACTGAAGCTTTCTTT; CDR3aa: CASSPATGRTEAFF
len: 18; v_gene: TRBV7-2; d_gene: -; abundance: once; j_gene: TRBJ1-4; CDR3nt: TGTGCCAGCAGCTTAGCACGGCCATTTCAAGGGGAACTGGAAAAACTGTTTTTT; CDR3aa: CASSLARPFQGELEKLFF
len: 13; v_gene: TRBV19; d_gene: -; abundance: -; j_gene: TRBJ1-5; CDR3nt: TGTGCCAGTAGTATAAGGGGGTATCAGCCCCAGCATTTT; CDR3aa: CASSIRGYQPQHF
len: 17; v_gene: TRBV28; d_gene: -; abundance: -; j_gene: TRBJ1-1; CDR3nt: TGTGCCAGCAGTTGGGCGGGGTACCACCTACTTACCACTGAAGCTTTCTTT; CDR3aa: CASSWAGYHLLTTEAFF
len: 16; v_gene: TRBV5-1; d_gene: TRBD2; abundance: -; j_gene: TRBJ2-1; CDR3nt: TGCGCCAGCAGCTTACCGGGACTAGCGGGGAACAATGAGCAGTTCTTC; CDR3aa: CASSLPGLAGNNEQFF
len: 15; v_gene: TRBV18; d_gene: TRBD2; abundance: -; j_gene: TRBJ2-7; CDR3nt: TGTGCCAGCTCATCGGGTGGGAGGGCCTTGAACGAGCAGTACTTC; CDR3aa: CASSSGGRALNEQYF
len: 19; v_gene: TRBV5-1; d_gene: TRBD1; abundance: -; j_gene: TRBJ1-6; CDR3nt: TGCGCCAGCAGCTTGGCCGGACAGGGGGCTTGGGCTCTAAATTCACCCCTCCACTTT; CDR3aa: CASSLAGQGAWALNSPLHF
len: 14; v_gene: TRBV9; d_gene: TRBD1; abundance: -; j_gene: TRBJ1-2; CDR3nt: TGTGCCAGCAGCATGGACAGGGGGCACTATGGCTACACCTTC; CDR3aa: CASSMDRGHYGYTF
len: 14; v_gene: TRBV3-1/TRBV3-2; d_gene: -; abundance: -; j_gene: TRBJ1-3; CDR3nt: TGTGCCAGCAGCCTCCTTAGCTCTGGAAACACCATATATTTT; CDR3aa: CASSLLSSGNTIYF
len: 17; v_gene: TRBV7-2; d_gene: TRBD2; abundance: -; j_gene: TRBJ2-1; CDR3nt: TGTGCCAGCAGCTTAGGCGATCTAGCGGGAATAATCAATGAGCAGTTCTTC; CDR3aa: CASSLGDLAGIINEQFF
len: 17; v_gene: TRBV18; d_gene: -; abundance: few; j_gene: TRBJ1-2; CDR3nt: TGTGCCAGCTCACCGGACAGCCCACTAGCTGCTAACTATGGCTACACCTTC; CDR3aa: CASSPDSPLAANYGYTF
len: 14; v_gene: TRBV28; d_gene: -; abundance: -; j_gene: TRBJ2-7; CDR3nt: TGTGCCAGCAGTTCCCCCGGGGTGACGACCGAGCAGTACTTC; CDR3aa: CASSSPGVTTEQYF
len: 17; v_gene: TRBV29-1; d_gene: -; abundance: -; j_gene: TRBJ2-3; CDR3nt: TGCAGCGTGTCCGGTGTGGTGGGTAAAGGAGGAACAGATACGCAGTATTTT; CDR3aa: CSVSGVVGKGGTDTQYF
len: 16; v_gene: TRBV18; d_gene: -; abundance: -; j_gene: TRBJ2-6; CDR3nt: TGTGCCAGCTCAATACAGGGTGGCTCTGGGGCCAACGTCCTGACTTTC; CDR3aa: CASSIQGGSGANVLTF
len: 16; v_gene: TRBV4-3; d_gene: -; abundance: -; j_gene: TRBJ2-3; CDR3nt: TGCGCCAGCAGCCACCTCTCTGTTCGGGGGACAGATACGCAGTATTTT; CDR3aa: CASSHLSVRGTDTQYF
len: 13; v_gene: TRBV30; d_gene: -; abundance: once; j_gene: TRBJ1-6; CDR3nt: TGTGCCTGGGCCCCGGGGTATAATTCACCCCTCCACTTT; CDR3aa: CAWAPGYNSPLHF
len: 16; v_gene: TRBV6-7; d_gene: TRBD2; abundance: -; j_gene: TRBJ2-7; CDR3nt: TGTGCCAGCAGTTATTGGCTAGCGGCAACCTCCTACGAGCAGTACTTC; CDR3aa: CASSYWLAATSYEQYF
len: 16; v_gene: TRBV5-5; d_gene: TRBD2; abundance: -; j_gene: TRBJ2-3; CDR3nt: TGTGCCAGCAGCTTAGGGACTAGCGGGAGCACAGATACGCAGTATTTT; CDR3aa: CASSLGTSGSTDTQYF
len: 14; v_gene: TRBV19; d_gene: TRBD1; abundance: -; j_gene: TRBJ1-2; CDR3nt: TGTGCCAGTAGGGGGGACAGTCGGATCTATGGCTACACCTTC; CDR3aa: CASRGDSRIYGYTF
len: 15; v_gene: TRBV4-1; d_gene: -; abundance: few; j_gene: TRBJ1-2; CDR3nt: TGCGCCAGCAGCCCCTTACCTGGAACGTCTCTCGGCTACACCTTC; CDR3aa: CASSPLPGTSLGYTF
len: 13; v_gene: TRBV7-3; d_gene: TRBD1; abundance: -; j_gene: TRBJ1-2; CDR3nt: TGTGCCAGCAGTCAAACAGGGGACCATGGCTACACCTTC; CDR3aa: CASSQTGDHGYTF
len: 14; v_gene: TRBV3-1/TRBV3-2; d_gene: -; abundance: -; j_gene: TRBJ1-1; CDR3nt: TGTGCCAGCAGCCAAGCCGGGCGGGACACTGAAGCTTTCTTT; CDR3aa: CASSQAGRDTEAFF
len: 16; v_gene: TRBV4-2; d_gene: TRBD1; abundance: -; j_gene: TRBJ2-7; CDR3nt: TGTGCCAGCAGCCAAAACCCCGGGACAGGGGCGGGAGAGCAGTACTTC; CDR3aa: CASSQNPGTGAGEQYF
len: 15; v_gene: TRBV7-9; d_gene: TRBD2; abundance: -; j_gene: TRBJ2-7; CDR3nt: TGTGCCAGCAGCTTAGTGGCTAGCGGGAGACGCGAGCAGTACTTC; CDR3aa: CASSLVASGRREQYF